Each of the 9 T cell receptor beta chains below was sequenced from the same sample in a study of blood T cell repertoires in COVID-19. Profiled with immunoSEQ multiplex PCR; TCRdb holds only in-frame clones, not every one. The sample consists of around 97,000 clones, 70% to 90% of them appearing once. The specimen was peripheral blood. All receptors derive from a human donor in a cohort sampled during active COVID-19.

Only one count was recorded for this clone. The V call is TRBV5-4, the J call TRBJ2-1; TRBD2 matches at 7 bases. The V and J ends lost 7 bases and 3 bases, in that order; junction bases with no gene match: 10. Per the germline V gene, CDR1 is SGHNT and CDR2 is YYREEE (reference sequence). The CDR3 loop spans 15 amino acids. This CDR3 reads CASSSRETNYNEQFF. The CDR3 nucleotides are TGTGCCAGCTCGTCGCGGGAGACAAACTACAATGAGCAGTTCTTC.

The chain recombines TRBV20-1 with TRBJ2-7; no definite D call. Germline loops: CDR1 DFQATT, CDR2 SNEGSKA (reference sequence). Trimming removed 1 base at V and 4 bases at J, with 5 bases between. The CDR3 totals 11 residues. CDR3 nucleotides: TGCAGTGCTAGAGCCTCTTACGAGCAGTACTTC. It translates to CSARASYEQYF.

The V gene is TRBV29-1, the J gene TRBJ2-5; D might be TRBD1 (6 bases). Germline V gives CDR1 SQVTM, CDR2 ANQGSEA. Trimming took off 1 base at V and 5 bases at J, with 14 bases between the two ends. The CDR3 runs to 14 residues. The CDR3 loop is CSVEALQGWETQYF. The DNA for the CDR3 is TGCAGCGTTGAAGCGCTGCAGGGGTGGGAGACCCAGTACTTC.

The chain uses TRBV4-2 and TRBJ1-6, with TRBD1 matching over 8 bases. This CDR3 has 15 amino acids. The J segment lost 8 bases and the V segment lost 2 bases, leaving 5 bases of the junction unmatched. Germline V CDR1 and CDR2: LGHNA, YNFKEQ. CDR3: CASSQLGTGDSPLHF. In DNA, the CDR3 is TGTGCCAGCAGCCAACTCGGGACAGGCGATTCACCCCTCCACTTT.

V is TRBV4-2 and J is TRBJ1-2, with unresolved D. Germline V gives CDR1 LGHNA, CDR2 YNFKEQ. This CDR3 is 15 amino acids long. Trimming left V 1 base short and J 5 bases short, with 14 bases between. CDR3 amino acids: CASSQVVGGPYGYTF. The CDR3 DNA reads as TGTGCCAGCAGCCAAGTGGTAGGAGGGCCGTATGGCTACACCTTC.

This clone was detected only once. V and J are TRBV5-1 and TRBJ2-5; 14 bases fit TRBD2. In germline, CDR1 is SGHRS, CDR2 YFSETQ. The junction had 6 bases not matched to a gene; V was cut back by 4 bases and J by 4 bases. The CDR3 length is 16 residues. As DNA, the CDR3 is TGCGCCAGCAGCCCGGGACTAGCGGGAGTAGTAGAGACCCAGTACTTC. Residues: CASSPGLAGVVETQYF.

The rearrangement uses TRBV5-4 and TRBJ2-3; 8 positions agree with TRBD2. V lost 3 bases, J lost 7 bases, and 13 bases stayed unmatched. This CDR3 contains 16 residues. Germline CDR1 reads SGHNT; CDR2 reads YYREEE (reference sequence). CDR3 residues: CASSSLSGGPLYTQYF. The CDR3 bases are TGTGCCAGCAGCTCCCTCTCGGGAGGGCCGTTATATACGCAGTATTTT. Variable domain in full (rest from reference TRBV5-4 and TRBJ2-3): ETGVTQSPTHLIKTRGQQVTLRCSSQSGHNTVSWYQQALGQGPQFIFQYYREEENGRGNFPPRFSGLQFPNYSSELNVNALELDDSALYLCASSSLSGGPLYTQYFGPGTRLTVL.

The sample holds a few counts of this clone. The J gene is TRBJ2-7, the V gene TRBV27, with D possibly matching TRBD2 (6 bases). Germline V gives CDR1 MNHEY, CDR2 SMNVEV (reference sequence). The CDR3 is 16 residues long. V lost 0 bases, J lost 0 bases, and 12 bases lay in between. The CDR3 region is CASSLSGLASSYEQYF. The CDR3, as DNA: TGTGCCAGCAGTTTATCGGGACTCGCGAGCTCCTACGAGCAGTACTTC.

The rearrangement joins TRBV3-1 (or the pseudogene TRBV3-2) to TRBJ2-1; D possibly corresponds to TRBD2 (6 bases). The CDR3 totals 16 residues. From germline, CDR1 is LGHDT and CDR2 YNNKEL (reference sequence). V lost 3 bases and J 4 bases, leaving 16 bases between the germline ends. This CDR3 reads CASSHHWGLRYNEQFF. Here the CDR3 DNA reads TGTGCCAGCAGCCATCATTGGGGACTCCGATACAATGAGCAGTTCTTC.